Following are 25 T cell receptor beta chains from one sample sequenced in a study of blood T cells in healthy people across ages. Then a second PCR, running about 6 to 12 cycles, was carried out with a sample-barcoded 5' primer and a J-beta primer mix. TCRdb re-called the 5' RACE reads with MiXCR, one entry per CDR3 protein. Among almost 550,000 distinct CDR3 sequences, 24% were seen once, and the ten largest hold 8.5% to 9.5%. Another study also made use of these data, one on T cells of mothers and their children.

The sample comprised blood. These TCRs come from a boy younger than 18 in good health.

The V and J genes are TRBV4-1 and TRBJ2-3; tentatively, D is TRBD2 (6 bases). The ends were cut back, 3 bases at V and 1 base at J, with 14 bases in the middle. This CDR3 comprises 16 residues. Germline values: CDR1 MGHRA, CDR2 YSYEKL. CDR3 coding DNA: TGCGCCAGCAGCCAGGCGGAGGGGTTGCGCACAGATACGCAGTATTTT. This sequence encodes CASSQAEGLRTDTQYF.

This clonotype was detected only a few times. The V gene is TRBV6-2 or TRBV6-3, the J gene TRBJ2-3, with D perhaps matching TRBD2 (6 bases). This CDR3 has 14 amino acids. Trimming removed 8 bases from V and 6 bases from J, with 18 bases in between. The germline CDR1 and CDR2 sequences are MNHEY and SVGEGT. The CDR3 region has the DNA TGTGCCAGCCGACGGGACTCCCCGGCGGATACGCAGTATTTT. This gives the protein CASRRDSPADTQYF.

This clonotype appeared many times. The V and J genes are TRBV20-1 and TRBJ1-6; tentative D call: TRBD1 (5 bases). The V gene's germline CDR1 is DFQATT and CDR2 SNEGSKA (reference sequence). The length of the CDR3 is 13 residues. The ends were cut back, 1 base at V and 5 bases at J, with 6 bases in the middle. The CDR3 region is CSARGTNNSPLHF. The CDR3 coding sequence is TGCAGTGCTAGAGGGACAAATAATTCACCCCTCCACTTT.

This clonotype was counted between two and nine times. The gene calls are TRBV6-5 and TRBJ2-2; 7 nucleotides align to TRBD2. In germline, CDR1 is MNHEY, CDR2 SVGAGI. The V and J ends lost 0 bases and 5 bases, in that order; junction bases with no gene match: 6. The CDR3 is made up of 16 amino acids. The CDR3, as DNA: TGTGCCAGCAGTTACTCCGGGGGGTCGAGGACCGGGGAGCTGTTTTTT. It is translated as CASSYSGGSRTGELFF.

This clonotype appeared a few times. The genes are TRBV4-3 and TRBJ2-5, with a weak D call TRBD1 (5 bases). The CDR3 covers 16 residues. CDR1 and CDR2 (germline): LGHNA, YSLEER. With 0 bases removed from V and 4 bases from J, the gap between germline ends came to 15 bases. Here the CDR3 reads CASSQEWPGIGETQYF. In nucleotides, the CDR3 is TGCGCCAGCAGCCAAGAATGGCCAGGGATAGGAGAGACCCAGTACTTC.

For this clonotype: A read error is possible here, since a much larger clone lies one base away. The CDR3 loop reads CASSPYGAGGNEQFF. The CDR3 region has the DNA TGTGCCAGCAGCCCGTACGGGGCTGGGGGCAATGAGCAGTTCTTC. The chain joins TRBV13 to TRBJ2-1; D may match TRBD1 or TRBD2 (5 bases each). CDR3 length: 15 residues. Germline assignment: CDR1 PRHDT and CDR2 FYEKMQ (reference sequence). V lost 5 bases, J lost 6 bases, and 17 bases lay in between.

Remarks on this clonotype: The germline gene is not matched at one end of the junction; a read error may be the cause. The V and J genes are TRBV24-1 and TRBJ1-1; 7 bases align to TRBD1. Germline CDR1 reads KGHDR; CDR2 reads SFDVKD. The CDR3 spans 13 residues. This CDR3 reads CATGDSGGTEAFF. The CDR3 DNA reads TGTGCCACCGGTGATTCAGGGGGGACTGAAGCTTTCTTT.

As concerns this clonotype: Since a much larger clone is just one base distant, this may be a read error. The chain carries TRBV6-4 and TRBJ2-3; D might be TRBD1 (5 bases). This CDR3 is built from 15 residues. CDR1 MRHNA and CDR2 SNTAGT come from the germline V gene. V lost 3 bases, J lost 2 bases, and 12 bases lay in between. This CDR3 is CASSEDKGHTDTQYF. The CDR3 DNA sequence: TGTGCCAGCAGTGAGGACAAGGGGCACACAGATACGCAGTATTTT.

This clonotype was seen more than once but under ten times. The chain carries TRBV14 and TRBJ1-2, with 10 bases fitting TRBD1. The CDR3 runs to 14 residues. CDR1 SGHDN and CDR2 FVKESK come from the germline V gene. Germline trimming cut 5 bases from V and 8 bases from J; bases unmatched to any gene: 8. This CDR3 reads CASSVGQGVEGYTF. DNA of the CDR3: TGTGCCAGCAGCGTCGGACAGGGGGTAGAGGGCTACACCTTC.

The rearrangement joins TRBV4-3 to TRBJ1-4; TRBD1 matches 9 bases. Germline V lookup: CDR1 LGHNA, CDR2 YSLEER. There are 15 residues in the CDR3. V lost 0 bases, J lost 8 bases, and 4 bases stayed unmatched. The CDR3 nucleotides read TGCGCCAGCAGCCAAGATACGGGACAGGGCGAAAAACTGTTTTTT. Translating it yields CASSQDTGQGEKLFF.

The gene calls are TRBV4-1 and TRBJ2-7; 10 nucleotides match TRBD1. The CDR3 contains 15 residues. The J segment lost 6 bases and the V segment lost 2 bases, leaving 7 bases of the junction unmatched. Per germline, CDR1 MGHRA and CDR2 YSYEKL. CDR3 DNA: TGCGCCAGCAGCCAATTCCGAGACAGGGGGCGCGAGCAGTACTTC. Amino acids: CASSQFRDRGREQYF.

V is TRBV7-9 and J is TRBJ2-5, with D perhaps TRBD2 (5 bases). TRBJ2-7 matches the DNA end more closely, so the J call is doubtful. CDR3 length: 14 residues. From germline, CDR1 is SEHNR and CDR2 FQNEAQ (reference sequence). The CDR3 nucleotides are TGTGCCAGCAGCTCCGAGGGCTCCCGATACGAGCAGTACTTC. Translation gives CASSSEGSRYEQYF.

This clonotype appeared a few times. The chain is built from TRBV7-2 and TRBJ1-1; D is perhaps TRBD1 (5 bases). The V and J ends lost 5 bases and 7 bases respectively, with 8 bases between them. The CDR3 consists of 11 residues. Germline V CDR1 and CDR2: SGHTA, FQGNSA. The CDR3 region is CASSPRGEAFF. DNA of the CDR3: TGTGCCAGCAGCCCAAGGGGTGAAGCTTTCTTT.

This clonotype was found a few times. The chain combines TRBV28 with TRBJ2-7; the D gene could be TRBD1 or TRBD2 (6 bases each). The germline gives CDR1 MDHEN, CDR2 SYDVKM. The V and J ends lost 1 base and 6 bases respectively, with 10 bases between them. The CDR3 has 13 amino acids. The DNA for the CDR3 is TGTGCCAGCAGTTTATTGGGGGGCAGCGAGCAGTACTTC. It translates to CASSLLGGSEQYF.

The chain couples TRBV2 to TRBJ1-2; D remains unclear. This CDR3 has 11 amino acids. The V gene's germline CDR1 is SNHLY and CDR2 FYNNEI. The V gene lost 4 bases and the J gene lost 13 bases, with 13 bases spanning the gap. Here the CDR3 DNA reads TGTGCCAGCAGTGGGAGGGTGTCCGCCACCTTC. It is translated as CASSGRVSATF.

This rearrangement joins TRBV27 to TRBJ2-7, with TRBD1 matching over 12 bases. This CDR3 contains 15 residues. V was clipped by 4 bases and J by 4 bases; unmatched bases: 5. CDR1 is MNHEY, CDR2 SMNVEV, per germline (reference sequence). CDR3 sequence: CASSWGGQGAYEQYF. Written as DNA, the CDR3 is TGTGCCAGCAGTTGGGGGGGACAGGGGGCATACGAGCAGTACTTC.

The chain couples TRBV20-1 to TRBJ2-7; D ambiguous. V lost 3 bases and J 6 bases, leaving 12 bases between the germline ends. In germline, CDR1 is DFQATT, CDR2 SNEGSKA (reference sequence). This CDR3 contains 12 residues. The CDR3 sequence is CSASPGVAEQYF. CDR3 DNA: TGCAGTGCTAGCCCTGGAGTAGCCGAGCAGTACTTC.

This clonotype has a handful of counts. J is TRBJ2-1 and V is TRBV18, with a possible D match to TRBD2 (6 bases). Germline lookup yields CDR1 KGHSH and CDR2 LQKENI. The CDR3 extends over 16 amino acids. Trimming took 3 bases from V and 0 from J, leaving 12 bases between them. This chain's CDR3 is CASSPLLASSYNEQFF. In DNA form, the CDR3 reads TGTGCCAGCTCACCTCTACTAGCTAGCTCCTACAATGAGCAGTTCTTC.

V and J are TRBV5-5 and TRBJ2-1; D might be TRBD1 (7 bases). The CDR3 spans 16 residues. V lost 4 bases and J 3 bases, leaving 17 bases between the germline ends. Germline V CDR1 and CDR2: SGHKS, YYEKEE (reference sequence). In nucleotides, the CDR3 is TGTGCCAGCAGCCCCTTGGAGGGGGCTTACTACAATGAGCAGTTCTTC. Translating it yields CASSPLEGAYYNEQFF.

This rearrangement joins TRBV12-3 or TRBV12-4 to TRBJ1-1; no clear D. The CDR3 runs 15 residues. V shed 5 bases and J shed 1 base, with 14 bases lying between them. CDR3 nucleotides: TGTGCCAGCAGTCCCCTCCCCGCAGGGAACACTGAAGCTTTCTTT. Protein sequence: CASSPLPAGNTEAFF.

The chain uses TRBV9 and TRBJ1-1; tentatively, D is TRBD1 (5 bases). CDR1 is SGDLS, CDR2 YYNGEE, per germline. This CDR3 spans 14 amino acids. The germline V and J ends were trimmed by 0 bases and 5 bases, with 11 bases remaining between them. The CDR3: CASSVGQGVTEAFF. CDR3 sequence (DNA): TGTGCCAGCAGCGTAGGGCAGGGAGTAACTGAAGCTTTCTTT.

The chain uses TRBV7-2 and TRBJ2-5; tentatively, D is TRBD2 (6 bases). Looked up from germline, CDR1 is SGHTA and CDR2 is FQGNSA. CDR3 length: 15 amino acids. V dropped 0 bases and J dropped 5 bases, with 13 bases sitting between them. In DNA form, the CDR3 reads TGTGCCAGCAGCTTAGCCGGAGGGCTTCGGGAGACCCAGTACTTC. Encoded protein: CASSLAGGLRETQYF.

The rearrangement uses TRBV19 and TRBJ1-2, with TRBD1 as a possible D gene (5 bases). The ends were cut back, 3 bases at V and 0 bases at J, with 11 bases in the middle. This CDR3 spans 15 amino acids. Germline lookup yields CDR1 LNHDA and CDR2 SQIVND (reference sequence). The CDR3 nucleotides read TGTGCCAGTAGTATGGTGGGGGATTCTAACTATGGCTACACCTTC. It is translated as CASSMVGDSNYGYTF.

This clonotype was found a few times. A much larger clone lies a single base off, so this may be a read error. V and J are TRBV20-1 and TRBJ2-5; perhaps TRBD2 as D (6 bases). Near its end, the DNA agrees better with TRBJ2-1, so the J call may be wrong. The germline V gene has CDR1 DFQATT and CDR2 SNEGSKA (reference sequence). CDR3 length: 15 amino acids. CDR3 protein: CSARSLTGEVDEQFF. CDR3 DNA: TGCAGTGCTAGGAGCCTAACGGGAGAGGTAGATGAGCAGTTCTTC.

The CDR3 here is CASSPQLAGPSTDTQYF. The CDR3 nucleotides read TGTGCCAGCAGTCCACAACTAGCGGGGCCTAGCACAGATACGCAGTATTTT. The rearrangement uses TRBV27 and TRBJ2-3; TRBD2 matches at 10 bases. The germline V gene encodes CDR1 MNHEY and CDR2 SMNVEV (reference sequence). The CDR3 sequence is 17 residues long. Unmatched junction bases numbered 8, after V lost 5 bases and J lost 0 bases.